This TCR beta chain was captured in a study of cytomegalovirus exposure and HLA in healthy donors. PCR amplification relied on 60 Vbeta primers (plus 13 Jbeta primers). TCRdb keeps only in-frame clones here, not all; method: immunoSEQ multiplex PCR. The table for this sample gives more than 100,000 clones. The sample taken for sequencing was PBMCs. The TCR originated in a man aged 18 to 29 in good health and CMV-seronegative.

CDR3 in amino acids: CAIPQSGTENPYEQYF. The CDR3 nucleotides read TGTGCCATCCCTCAATCCGGGACAGAAAACCCCTACGAGCAGTACTTC. This chain joins TRBV2 and TRBJ2-7, with 7 positions matching TRBD1. The CDR3 has 16 amino acids. Trimming removed 10 bases from V and 2 bases from J; junction bases left unmatched: 17. From germline, CDR1 is SNHLY and CDR2 FYNNEI.